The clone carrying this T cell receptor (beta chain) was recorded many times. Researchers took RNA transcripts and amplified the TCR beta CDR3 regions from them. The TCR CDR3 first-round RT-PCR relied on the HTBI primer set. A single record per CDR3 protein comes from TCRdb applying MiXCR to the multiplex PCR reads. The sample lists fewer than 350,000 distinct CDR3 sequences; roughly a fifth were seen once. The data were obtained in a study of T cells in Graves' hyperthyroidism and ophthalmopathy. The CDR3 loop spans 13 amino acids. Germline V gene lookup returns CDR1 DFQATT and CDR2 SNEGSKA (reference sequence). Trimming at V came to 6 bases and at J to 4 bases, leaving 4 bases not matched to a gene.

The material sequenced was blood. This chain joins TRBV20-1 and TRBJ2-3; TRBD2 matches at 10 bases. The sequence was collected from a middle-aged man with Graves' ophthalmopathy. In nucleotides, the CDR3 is TGCAGTGCCCAACTAGCGGGACCAGATACGCAGTATTTT. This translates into CSAQLAGPDTQYF.